The 19 T cell receptor beta chains below come from one sample, sequenced in a study of T cell responses to AZD1222 COVID-19 vaccine. Libraries were prepared by immunoSEQ multiplex PCR; TCRdb keeps only in-frame clonotypes and omits some of them. The sample consists of approximately 120,000 clones, over 85% of them appearing once. The material was peripheral blood, obtained on day 0 of AZD1222 vaccination. The source is an adult in good health.

V is TRBV5-4 and J is TRBJ2-5, with D possibly TRBD1 on 6 matching bases. Trimming took off 4 bases at V and 1 base at J, with 17 bases between the two ends. The CDR3 extends over 16 amino acids. Germline V gene lookup returns CDR1 SGHNT and CDR2 YYREEE (reference sequence). The CDR3 sequence: CASSDSRGRSQETQYF. The CDR3 nucleotides are TGTGCCAGCAGCGACTCCAGGGGCAGGTCCCAAGAGACCCAGTACTTC. Looking up the rest from reference TRBV5-4 and TRBJ2-5 gives the full variable domain: ETGVTQSPTHLIKTRGQQVTLRCSSQSGHNTVSWYQQALGQGPQFIFQYYREEENGRGNFPPRFSGLQFPNYSSELNVNALELDDSALYLCASSDSRGRSQETQYFGPGTRLLVL.

This rearrangement joins TRBV11-2 to TRBJ2-7, with TRBD2 matching 7 bases. CDR3 size: 15 residues. CDR1 and CDR2 (germline): SGHAT, FQNNGV. V was pared by 1 base and J by 5 bases, with 8 bases of the junction left unmatched. This CDR3 is CASSLVAREMDEQYF. As DNA, the CDR3 is TGTGCCAGCAGCTTAGTAGCGCGGGAGATGGACGAGCAGTACTTC. The variable domain in full, with the rest retrieved from reference TRBV11-2 and TRBJ2-7, is EAGVAQSPRYKIIEKRQSVAFWCNPISGHATLYWYQQILGQGPKLLIQFQNNGVVDDSQLPKDRFSAERLKGVDSTLKIQPAKLEDSAVYLCASSLVAREMDEQYFGPGTRLTVT.

This clone was found once. The V gene is TRBV28, the J gene TRBJ1-2; TRBD1 matches 7 bases. This CDR3 has 14 amino acids. V shed 1 base, J shed 7 bases, and the junction held 6 bases outside the gene matches. From germline, CDR1 is MDHEN and CDR2 SYDVKM. This CDR3 is CASSLSRGLSGYTF. CDR3 bases: TGTGCCAGCAGTTTATCAAGGGGGCTAAGTGGCTACACCTTC.

This clone was seen a few times. The chain carries TRBV10-3 and TRBJ2-7; D is undetermined. Germline V CDR1 and CDR2: ENHRY, SYGVKD. Trimming left V 2 bases short and J 5 bases short, with 7 bases between. The CDR3 has 12 amino acids. The CDR3: CAISERENEQYF. The CDR3 nucleotides are TGTGCCATCAGTGAGAGGGAAAACGAGCAGTACTTC.

CDR3 protein: CASGQTKSSTDTQYF. DNA for the CDR3: TGTGCCAGCGGCCAGACTAAATCTAGCACAGATACGCAGTATTTT. This chain connects TRBV11-2 to TRBJ2-3; weak D call: TRBD2 (5 bases). The V end was cut by 8 bases, the J end by 0 bases, with 15 bases between. The CDR3 loop spans 15 amino acids. Germline V gene lookup returns CDR1 SGHAT and CDR2 FQNNGV.

The V call is TRBV6-1, the J call TRBJ1-1; possibly TRBD1 for D (5 bases). The CDR3 is 14 amino acids. Per the germline V gene, CDR1 is MNHNS and CDR2 is SASEGT. Trimming took off 3 bases at V and 0 bases at J, with 8 bases between the two ends. DNA of the CDR3: TGTGCCAGCAGTGAGGGACCTATGAACACTGAAGCTTTCTTT. It specifies CASSEGPMNTEAFF.

The chain carries TRBV5-1 and TRBJ1-1; TRBD1 might be the D (5 bases). V was cut by 0 bases and J by 5 bases, with 14 bases left in between. The CDR3 is 15 residues long. CDR1 SGHRS and CDR2 YFSETQ come from the germline V gene. The CDR3: CASSLVGGVGTEAFF. The CDR3 DNA is TGCGCCAGCAGCTTGGTTGGAGGGGTCGGGACTGAAGCTTTCTTT.

The chain has TRBV20-1 and TRBJ1-3; D gene uncertain. The CDR3 has 14 residues. With 3 bases removed from V and 1 base from J, the gap between germline ends came to 10 bases. Germline CDR1 is DFQATT and CDR2 is SNEGSKA (reference sequence). Written as DNA, the CDR3 is TGCAGTGCTAGTAGACGAGTTTCTGGAAACACCATATATTTT. Protein: CSASRRVSGNTIYF.

The chain carries TRBV28 and TRBJ1-5; weak D call: TRBD1 (5 bases). This CDR3 comprises 13 residues. The germline V and J ends were trimmed by 9 bases and 0 bases, with 9 bases remaining between them. The germline V gene has CDR1 MDHEN and CDR2 SYDVKM. The CDR3 here is CASRQFSNQPQHF. CDR3 sequence (DNA): TGTGCCAGTCGACAGTTTAGCAATCAGCCCCAGCATTTT.

The J gene is TRBJ1-5, the V gene TRBV18; D is perhaps TRBD1 (6 bases). V lost 2 bases, J lost 2 bases, and 10 bases lay in between. Germline assignment: CDR1 KGHSH and CDR2 LQKENI. The CDR3 totals 15 residues. The CDR3 region has the DNA TGTGCCAGCTCACCAGGGGGGGGCGGCAATCAGCCCCAGCATTTT. It yields the protein CASSPGGGGNQPQHF.

The genes are TRBV30 and TRBJ1-1, with D unresolved. This CDR3 is built from 12 residues. Per germline, CDR1 GTSNPN and CDR2 SVGIG (reference sequence). The V and J ends lost 2 bases and 4 bases respectively, with 8 bases between them. The CDR3 here is CAWSRLSTEAFF. For the CDR3, the DNA is TGTGCCTGGAGTAGGCTGAGCACTGAAGCTTTCTTT. The complete variable domain, with remaining parts taken from reference TRBV30 and TRBJ1-1, reads SQTIHQWPATLVQPVGSPLSLECTVEGTSNPNLYWYRQAAGRGLQLLFYSVGIGQISSEVPQNLSASRPQDRQFILSSKKLLLSDSGFYLCAWSRLSTEAFFGQGTRLTVV.

This clone was observed once. The J gene is TRBJ1-3, the V gene TRBV5-1, with D perhaps matching TRBD1 (6 bases). The CDR3 consists of 14 residues. Germline assignment: CDR1 SGHRS and CDR2 YFSETQ. The V end was cut by 4 bases, the J end by 5 bases, with 13 bases between. In DNA, the CDR3 is TGCGCCAGCAGCCGAGATGGGGGGCGAAACACCATATATTTT. Residues: CASSRDGGRNTIYF.

The rearrangement links TRBV21-1 to TRBJ1-4; the D call of TRBD1 is as the table states it, not checked on the DNA. TRBV21-1 is annotated as a pseudogene. The CDR3 consists of 16 residues. CDR3 nucleotides: TGTGCCAGCAGCAAACCGGGGGACAGGAGTTGGGGAAAACTGTTTTTT. As protein: CASSKPGDRSWGKLFF.

This clone was seen once. The chain has TRBV5-6 and TRBJ1-1, with TRBD1 identical over 7 bases. The CDR3 has 15 residues. V trimming: 3 bases; J trimming: 0 bases; junction bases outside the gene matches: 5. Germline lookup yields CDR1 SGHDT and CDR2 YYEEEE. DNA for the CDR3: TGTGCCAGCAGCTACCCGGGACAGCTGAACACTGAAGCTTTCTTT. This translates into CASSYPGQLNTEAFF.

The V call is TRBV11-2, the J call TRBJ1-2; 7 bases are a match to TRBD1. Germline CDR1 SGHAT, CDR2 FQNNGV. V trimming: 2 bases; J trimming: 4 bases; junction bases outside the gene matches: 4. This CDR3 region has 14 residues. CDR3 DNA sequence: TGTGCCAGCAGCTTAAGGGACAGCTCCTATGGCTACACCTTC. Translated: CASSLRDSSYGYTF.

The sample holds one count of this clone. This sequence joins TRBV5-6 and TRBJ1-2, with 9 positions matching TRBD1. Germline loops: CDR1 SGHDT, CDR2 YYEEEE. The CDR3 totals 17 residues. Trimming at V came to 0 bases and at J to 8 bases, leaving 14 bases not matched to a gene. The CDR3 bases are TGTGCCAGCAGCTTGGTTTACGCGACAGGGGGAATGAGAGGCTACACCTTC. It is translated as CASSLVYATGGMRGYTF.

The CDR3, as DNA: TGTGCCAGCAGCTTGATGGGACCCCTCCTGGGTTCCAAATCCGGGGAGCTGTTTTTT. Translated: CASSLMGPLLGSKSGELFF. The V gene is TRBV5-6, the J gene TRBJ2-2; D possibly uses TRBD1 or TRBD2 (5 bases each). The CDR3 spans 19 residues. Between the trimmed V and J ends, which lost 1 base and 6 bases, there was a span of 25 bases. Germline V gene data show CDR1 as SGHDT and CDR2 as YYEEEE.

CDR3 in DNA: TGTGCCAGCAGTTTTGTACAGGGTCTGAACACTGAAGCTTTCTTT. Translation gives CASSFVQGLNTEAFF. This chain uses TRBV28 with TRBJ1-1; possible D gene TRBD1, 6 bases. Germline V CDR1 and CDR2: MDHEN, SYDVKM. The CDR3 runs to 15 residues. Trimming removed 3 bases at V and 0 bases at J, with 11 bases between.

The chain combines TRBV28 with TRBJ1-1, with D uncertain. The germline V gene encodes CDR1 MDHEN and CDR2 SYDVKM. CDR3 length: 14 amino acids. The V and J ends lost 8 bases and 5 bases respectively, with 18 bases between them. The DNA of the CDR3 is TGTGCCAGCTCCCCGCGCAGCCCATGGACTGAAGCTTTCTTT. It translates to CASSPRSPWTEAFF.